Described below is a single T cell receptor (beta chain) sequence and its context. The source of the sample is a study of blood T cell repertoires in COVID-19. Generated by immunoSEQ multiplex PCR, the TCRdb table keeps only in-frame clones and is missing some. The table lists around 300,000 clones, roughly 86% of them singletons. V was cut by 2 bases and J by 6 bases, with 7 bases left in between. Germline values: CDR1 SGHAT, CDR2 FQNNGV. This CDR3 spans 12 amino acids. This rearrangement joins TRBV11-2 to TRBJ1-1; no clear D gene. This sequence originates from a young woman who had recovered from COVID-19. The specimen sequenced was PBMCs or T cells enriched from blood (not recorded which). The CDR3 sequence: CASSLSGPEAFF. The CDR3 nucleotides are TGTGCCAGCAGCTTATCTGGGCCTGAAGCTTTCTTT.